This T cell receptor (beta chain) was profiled in a study of metastatic and nonmetastatic thyroid tumors. This clone was observed at least ten times. Per the study methods: Between-group CDR3 differences, defined by clinicopathological status, yielded a distant-metastasis classifier for papillary thyroid cancer. TCRdb re-processed the PCR reads through MiXCR. TCRdb, rather than the study authors, made the V and J calls. The sample lists 20,000 or so clones; 20% to 25% were seen once. No patient had received any treatment before thyroid surgery. Material for sequencing was blood. This receptor was identified in a male donor with papillary thyroid cancer or a benign thyroid nodule (not recorded which). Some clones in this sample may be carry-over from other donors' samples.

The DNA for the CDR3 is TGTGCCAGCAGTTACAGGGGAAGCTCCTACAATGAGCAGTTCTTC. It encodes CASSYRGSSYNEQFF. The rearrangement joins TRBV6-4 to TRBJ2-1; 7 bases line up with TRBD1. Per germline, CDR1 MRHNA and CDR2 SNTAGT. The V gene end was trimmed by 5 bases and the J gene end by 0 bases; junction bases not matched to a gene: 4. This CDR3 comprises 15 residues.